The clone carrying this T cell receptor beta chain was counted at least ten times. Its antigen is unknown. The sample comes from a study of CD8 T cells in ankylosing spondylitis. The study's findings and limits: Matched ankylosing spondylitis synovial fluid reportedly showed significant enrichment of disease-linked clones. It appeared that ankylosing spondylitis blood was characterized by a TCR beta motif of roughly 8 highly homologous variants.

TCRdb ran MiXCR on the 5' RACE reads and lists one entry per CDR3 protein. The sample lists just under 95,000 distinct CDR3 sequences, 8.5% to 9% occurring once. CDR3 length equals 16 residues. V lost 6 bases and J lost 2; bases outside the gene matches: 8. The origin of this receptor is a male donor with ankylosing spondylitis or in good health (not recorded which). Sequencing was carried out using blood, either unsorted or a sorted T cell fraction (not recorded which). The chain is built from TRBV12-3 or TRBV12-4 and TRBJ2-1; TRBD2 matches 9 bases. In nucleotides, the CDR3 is TGTGCCAGCAGCCCACATCGCGGGGGGGCCTACAATGAGCAGTTCTTC. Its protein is CASSPHRGGAYNEQFF.